This entry concerns a single T cell receptor (beta chain). This clone has a handful of counts. The antigen it recognizes is unknown. Per-base quality was not reported, and no clone a single base away is much larger than it. For CDR1 and CDR2, the germline V gene lists SNHLY and FYNNEI. At the junction V is shortened by 4 bases and J by 4 bases, with 17 bases in between. The CDR3 starts with the cysteine, ends with the phenylalanine, and has 16 residues. Left in the record is the CDR3 DNA by itself, 48 bases read in frame from the first base. These data belong to a study of blood T cell repertoires in COVID-19 (dated by TCRdb to about 2020). Concerning the study at large: Samples covering the acute and convalescent phases of COVID-19 were provided by collaborators in the United States, Italy and Spain. The sample metadata nearly always contained a de-identified subject ID, COVID-19 status, age in years and sex. Samples came from the ongoing ImmuneRACE study (first 160 participants) plus 1,254 subjects from 6 global collaborators. The repertoires were released in a freely available public database meant as a resource for research on the immune response to SARS-CoV-2. Subjects who had been exposed to COVID-19, were actively infected with it, or had recovered from it provided the deeply sampled blood TCRbeta repertoires that made up the dataset. The prospective study material was composed of cDNA or gDNA derived from T cells, B-cell-depleted T cells, or PBMCs. Where HLA class I and class II types were available, the types were taken from metadata supplied by the sample provider, not from assay-based typing.

TCRbeta CDR3 regions were amplified from genomic DNA by means of the immunoSEQ Assay, a bias-controlled multiplex PCR. In the original analysis: Within the assay, amplification of reference gene primers was used to estimate how many nucleated cells each sample contained. Sequence reads were collapsed and filtered to measure the absolute abundance of every unique TCRbeta CDR3 rearrangement. For each sample, productive Simpson clonality was calculated as the square root of Simpson's diversity index across productive rearrangements. Entries here come from immuneACCESS through TCRdb and include only in-frame sequences with V and J called. Some clones fail to appear in such tables; in the studies checked, an unresolved V gene covers under half of the shortfall, and the cause of the remainder is unknown. V and J calls and clone size follow that table, whereas D and trimming were derived from the DNA. This sample holds 250,000 to 400,000 clones; roughly 88% were observed only once. The ten largest clones capture 2.5% to 3% of the sample.

The paper's findings and limits, for the study overall: The amount of clinical and demographic metadata varied by source and participant and was provided uncurated.

One collaborating source in Seattle enrolled patients while the patients were actively infected and followed the patients over time throughout the course of disease. Each collaborating institution followed its own protocols to collect whole blood in K2EDTA tubes. For TCRbeta analysis, collaborator samples were shipped as frozen whole blood, as isolated PBMCs, or as DNA extracted from either sample type. The sequence links TRBV2 to TRBJ1-3, and TRBD1 may be the D gene, going by 5 matching bases. The receptor was isolated from a woman aged 25 to 45 with COVID-19, enrolled during active disease. Sequenced: peripheral blood. The DNA sequence is as follows: TGTGCCAGCAGTGTTGGTCGGCAGGGCGGCGGAAACACCATATATTTT. It codes for CASSVGRQGGGNTIYF.